The 5 T cell receptor beta chains presented below share a single source sample, sequenced in a study of T-cell memory formation after mild COVID-19. TCRdb itself ran the 5' RACE reads through MiXCR, one entry per CDR3 protein. The repertoire holds about 110,000 distinct CDR3 sequences, around 11% seen once, with 25% to 35% in the top ten. Sequenced: PBMCs or a T cell subset sorted from them (not recorded which). Source of these receptors: an adult woman who had mild COVID-19 (a few samples of this study predate the infection). Cell type and time point are not known.

The DNA for the CDR3 is TGCAGCGTTGGCGACAGCCTTTACGAGCAGTACTTC. Its protein product is CSVGDSLYEQYF. The V gene is TRBV29-1, the J gene TRBJ2-7, with D tentatively TRBD1 (5 bases). Germline CDR1 SQVTM, CDR2 ANQGSEA. Trimming took off 4 bases at V and 4 bases at J, with 11 bases between the two ends. This CDR3 is built from 12 residues.

The table lists this clonotype with a few counts. The J gene is TRBJ2-7, the V gene TRBV19, with 9 bases that match TRBD1. V dropped 6 bases and J dropped 2; count of bases not matched to a gene: 8. Germline-derived CDR1 and CDR2 are LNHDA and SQIVND (reference sequence). This CDR3 is built from 15 residues. CDR3 amino acids: CASSKGQGIPYEQYF. The CDR3 region has the DNA TGTGCCAGTAGCAAGGGACAGGGTATTCCCTACGAGCAGTACTTC.

The rearrangement joins TRBV7-2 to TRBJ1-5; TRBD1 is a possible D gene (5 bases). Germline assignment: CDR1 SGHTA and CDR2 FQGNSA. Trimming shortened V by 1 base and J by 0 bases, and 7 bases separated the two germline ends. CDR3 length: 15 amino acids. The CDR3 spells CASSLGQYSNQPQHF. For the CDR3, the DNA is TGTGCCAGCAGCTTAGGACAGTATAGCAATCAGCCCCAGCATTTT.

This clonotype was found a few times. The chain is built from TRBV7-9 and TRBJ2-7; unclear D gene. The length of the CDR3 is 13 residues. The V end was cut by 1 base, the J end by 6 bases, with 10 bases between. CDR1 and CDR2 (germline): SEHNR, FQNEAQ (reference sequence). Written as DNA, the CDR3 is TGTGCCAGCAGCTTAGATGGGCAGCCCGAGCAGTACTTC. It translates to CASSLDGQPEQYF.

J is TRBJ2-2 and V is TRBV15, with D perhaps TRBD1 (5 bases). The CDR3 runs to 14 residues. CDR1 and CDR2 from the germline V gene are LNHNV and YYDKDF (reference sequence). With 5 bases removed from V and 1 base from J, the gap between germline ends came to 8 bases. The CDR3 region is CATSATGNTGELFF. Written as DNA, the CDR3 is TGTGCCACCAGCGCCACAGGGAACACCGGGGAGCTGTTTTTT.